These 28 T cell receptor beta chains originate from one sample sequenced in a study of blood T cell repertoires in COVID-19. TCRdb keeps only in-frame clones here, not all; method: immunoSEQ multiplex PCR. The sample carries over 200,000 clones, 86% recorded once. The source material was peripheral blood. These receptors were taken from a man aged 30-40 years who had recovered from COVID-19.

CDR3 region: CATSDHDRSPPTNEKLFF. The CDR3 region has the DNA TGTGCCACCAGTGACCACGACAGGTCCCCCCCAACTAATGAAAAACTGTTTTTT. The gene calls are TRBV24-1 and TRBJ1-4, with D possibly being TRBD1 (6 bases). The CDR3 covers 18 residues. Per germline, CDR1 KGHDR and CDR2 SFDVKD. Trimming pared 4 bases from V and 0 bases from J, leaving 17 bases between.

The chain couples TRBV6-5 to TRBJ1-2, with 11 bases that match TRBD1. Unmatched junction bases numbered 2, after V lost 6 bases and J lost 2 bases. CDR3 length: 14 residues. Germline V gene data show CDR1 as MNHEY and CDR2 as SVGAGI. DNA for the CDR3: TGTGCCAGCAGGGACAGGGGGCGAAACTATGGCTACACCTTC. Its protein is CASRDRGRNYGYTF.

The rearrangement uses TRBV7-9 and TRBJ2-7; D is unclear. Germline CDR1 and CDR2: SEHNR and FQNEAQ (reference sequence). The CDR3 spans 14 residues. V was shortened by 4 bases and J by 0 bases, with 10 bases between the two germline ends. As DNA, the CDR3 is TGTGCCAGCAGCTCGTATAGTGGCTCCTACGAGCAGTACTTC. As protein: CASSSYSGSYEQYF.

V usage is TRBV7-2 and J usage is TRBJ2-5, with TRBD2 matching over 9 bases. The CDR3 length is 15 residues. V gave up 3 bases and J gave up 5 bases; unmatched junction bases: 7. The V gene's germline CDR1 is SGHTA and CDR2 FQGNSA. CDR3 residues: CASSFGRGGVETQYF. CDR3 in DNA: TGTGCCAGCAGCTTTGGGCGCGGGGGGGTGGAGACCCAGTACTTC.

V and J are TRBV5-4 and TRBJ2-2; D remains ambiguous. The CDR3 length is 13 residues. V lost 3 bases to trimming and J lost 3 bases, with 6 bases between them. Looked up from germline, CDR1 is SGHNT and CDR2 is YYREEE (reference sequence). In nucleotides, the CDR3 is TGTGCCAGCAGCTATCTAGACACCGGGGAGCTGTTTTTT. This encodes CASSYLDTGELFF.

This chain connects TRBV6-6 to TRBJ1-2; D not certain. V lost 2 bases and J 4 bases, leaving 14 bases between the germline ends. Germline V gene lookup returns CDR1 MNHNY and CDR2 SVGAGI (reference sequence). The CDR3 is 15 residues long. The CDR3 region is CASSYGEGGGYGYTF. In DNA, the CDR3 is TGTGCCAGCAGTTACGGTGAGGGAGGAGGCTATGGCTACACCTTC.

The chain uses TRBV7-2 and TRBJ1-6; D unclear. The germline V and J ends were trimmed by 5 bases and 5 bases, with 10 bases remaining between them. The CDR3 has 14 residues. CDR1 is SGHTA and CDR2 is FQGNSA in the germline V gene. The CDR3 region is CASSLGPDNSPLHF. The CDR3 region has the DNA TGTGCCAGCAGCCTAGGGCCCGATAATTCACCCCTCCACTTT.

This chain joins TRBV7-8 and TRBJ1-2; TRBD1 matches at 7 bases. CDR3 size: 15 residues. With V trimmed by 5 bases and J by 4 bases, 10 bases remained unmatched. Germline loops: CDR1 SGHVS, CDR2 FQNEAQ. For the CDR3, the DNA is TGTGCCAGCAGCCCAGGCAGGGACAGTGGCTATGGCTACACCTTC. It encodes CASSPGRDSGYGYTF.

The chain joins TRBV19 to TRBJ1-4; perhaps TRBD1 as D (5 bases). The CDR3 spans 16 residues. Trimming shortened V by 4 bases and J by 0 bases, and 12 bases separated the two germline ends. Germline loops: CDR1 LNHDA, CDR2 SQIVND (reference sequence). CDR3 DNA sequence: TGTGCCAGTAGTAGGGAGGGGCTTGCAACTAATGAAAAACTGTTTTTT. It is translated as CASSREGLATNEKLFF. Looking up the rest from reference TRBV19 and TRBJ1-4 gives the full variable domain: DGGITQSPKYLFRKEGQNVTLSCEQNLNHDAMYWYRQDPGQGLRLIYYSQIVNDFQKGDIAEGYSVSREKKESFPLTVTSAQKNPTAFYLCASSREGLATNEKLFFGSGTQLSVL.

The V and J genes are TRBV6-2 or TRBV6-3 and TRBJ1-1, with 7 bases lining up with TRBD1. CDR3 length equals 17 residues. Germline-derived CDR1 and CDR2 are MNHEY and SVGEGT. Trimming cost V 3 bases and J 1 base; bases outside gene matches: 11. The CDR3 nucleotides are TGTGCCAGCAGTTATATAGGGGGCGGCCTATGGAACACTGAAGCTTTCTTT. It specifies CASSYIGGGLWNTEAFF.

The rearrangement links TRBV7-2 to TRBJ1-1; D not resolved. CDR1 is SGHTA, CDR2 FQGNSA, per germline. Trimming removed 5 bases from V and 5 bases from J, with 9 bases in between. This CDR3 region has 12 residues. CDR3 sequence reads: CASSLRYTEAFF. DNA for the CDR3: TGTGCCAGCAGCCTTCGTTATACTGAAGCTTTCTTT.

This clone came up a few times. The CDR3 spells CASSMGITRNQPQHF. As DNA, the CDR3 is TGTGCCAGTAGTATGGGCATTACTCGCAATCAGCCCCAGCATTTT. The chain has TRBV19 and TRBJ1-5; D is unclear. V dropped 3 bases and J dropped 2 bases, with 11 bases sitting between them. Germline loops: CDR1 LNHDA, CDR2 SQIVND (reference sequence). The CDR3 sequence is 15 residues long.

This chain joins TRBV5-6 and TRBJ2-5; D uncertain. Germline assignment: CDR1 SGHDT and CDR2 YYEEEE. The CDR3 totals 15 residues. V was clipped by 0 bases and J by 1 base, with 10 bases between them. Written as DNA, the CDR3 is TGTGCCAGCAGCTTGGCCGCAGTGATCCAAGAGACCCAGTACTTC. Protein sequence: CASSLAAVIQETQYF.

This chain links TRBV7-2 with TRBJ1-1, with D uncertain. The CDR3 spans 15 residues. The germline gives CDR1 SGHTA, CDR2 FQGNSA. Trimming stripped 6 bases from V and 3 bases from J, with 17 bases between. The CDR3 spells CASSINQVAYTEAFF. The CDR3 DNA reads as TGTGCCAGCAGTATCAACCAGGTTGCCTACACTGAAGCTTTCTTT.

The gene calls are TRBV11-3 and TRBJ2-7, with 7 bases lining up with TRBD2. Trimming at V came to 4 bases and at J to 4 bases, leaving 10 bases not matched to a gene. The CDR3 spans 15 residues. Looked up from germline, CDR1 is SGHNT and CDR2 is YENEEA. The CDR3 loop reads CASSSRTSPSYEQYF. CDR3 coding DNA: TGTGCCAGCAGCTCGCGGACTAGTCCCTCGTACGAGCAGTACTTC.

CDR3 in amino acids: CASSYGGGRVYEQYF. The CDR3 nucleotides read TGTGCCAGCAGTTACGGGGGGGGCAGGGTCTACGAGCAGTACTTC. The V call is TRBV6-5, the J call TRBJ2-7, with a weak D call TRBD2 (7 bases). CDR1 is MNHEY and CDR2 is SVGAGI in the germline V gene. With 2 bases removed from V and 3 bases from J, the gap between germline ends came to 14 bases. The CDR3 covers 15 residues.

The chain links TRBV9 to TRBJ2-3, with D perhaps matching TRBD1 (5 bases). The germline V and J ends were trimmed by 0 bases and 5 bases, with 10 bases remaining between them. Germline CDR1 SGDLS, CDR2 YYNGEE. The CDR3 is 14 amino acids. The DNA for the CDR3 is TGTGCCAGCAGCGTAGCAGGGTCCTTAGATACGCAGTATTTT. Protein product: CASSVAGSLDTQYF.

J is TRBJ2-7 and V is TRBV4-2; 9 nucleotides line up with TRBD2. This CDR3 comprises 18 residues. Germline trimming cut 0 bases from V and 1 base from J; bases unmatched to any gene: 10. Germline loops: CDR1 LGHNA, CDR2 YNFKEQ. The CDR3 region has the DNA TGTGCCAGCAGCCAAGATGTCGGCGGGGGGGCCTGGTCCTACGAGCAGTACTTC. Its translation is CASSQDVGGGAWSYEQYF.

The gene calls are TRBV5-8 and TRBJ1-1; D is unclear. Germline loops: CDR1 SGHTS, CDR2 YDEGEE. V was pared by 3 bases and J by 3 bases, with 18 bases between. The CDR3 is 16 residues long. The CDR3 region is CASSSIFTGSHTEAFF. DNA for the CDR3: TGTGCCAGCAGCTCAATTTTTACGGGGTCCCACACTGAAGCTTTCTTT.

The chain has TRBV30 and TRBJ2-3, with 8 bases fitting TRBD2. The CDR3 has 16 residues. Germline V lookup: CDR1 GTSNPN, CDR2 SVGIG (reference sequence). J gave up 0 bases and V 2 bases, and 7 bases lay outside the gene matches. This CDR3 is CAWSLGLAASTDTQYF. DNA of the CDR3: TGTGCCTGGAGTTTAGGACTAGCAGCTAGCACAGATACGCAGTATTTT.

The chain links TRBV19 to TRBJ1-3; D possibly corresponds to TRBD1 (5 bases). This CDR3 comprises 16 residues. The germline V gene has CDR1 LNHDA and CDR2 SQIVND (reference sequence). The germline V and J ends were trimmed by 2 bases and 3 bases, with 14 bases remaining between them. The CDR3 is CASSILSEDSGNTIYF. Here the CDR3 DNA reads TGTGCCAGTAGTATACTGTCCGAAGACAGTGGAAACACCATATATTTT.

The chain employs TRBV2 and TRBJ1-4, with a possible D match to TRBD1 (6 bases). V was trimmed by 6 bases and J by 5 bases, leaving 22 bases between them. Germline assignment: CDR1 SNHLY and CDR2 FYNNEI. This CDR3 is 17 amino acids long. CDR3 DNA: TGTGCCAGCAGACCATCGTTAGCGGGGGCGACGAATGAAAAACTGTTTTTT. Its translation is CASRPSLAGATNEKLFF.

A single count supports this clone. The chain links TRBV5-6 to TRBJ1-1; 7 nucleotides line up with TRBD1. The junction had 7 bases not matched to a gene; V was cut back by 1 base and J by 1 base. This CDR3 has 16 residues. Germline CDR1 reads SGHDT; CDR2 reads YYEEEE. The CDR3 sequence: CASSLTDRVPNTEAFF. The CDR3 region has the DNA TGTGCCAGCAGCTTGACCGACAGGGTCCCGAACACTGAAGCTTTCTTT.

This sequence joins TRBV10-1 and TRBJ2-7; TRBD1 matches at 8 bases. V shed 6 bases, J shed 2 bases, and the junction held 3 bases outside the gene matches. The CDR3 loop spans 13 amino acids. Germline CDR1 reads WNHNN; CDR2 reads SYGVQD (reference sequence). This CDR3 reads CASSGTGPYEQYF. Here the CDR3 DNA reads TGCGCCAGCAGCGGGACAGGCCCCTACGAGCAGTACTTC.

The chain uses TRBV11-2 and TRBJ2-7; D uncertain. CDR3 size: 16 residues. V shed 3 bases and J shed 2 bases, with 17 bases lying between them. CDR1 is SGHAT, CDR2 FQNNGV, per germline. CDR3 in DNA: TGTGCCAGCAGCTTGGGTCTGACCCGGGTACCCTACGAGCAGTACTTC. Translated: CASSLGLTRVPYEQYF.

The V call is TRBV10-3, the J call TRBJ2-5, with TRBD1 identical over 7 bases. The CDR3 sequence is 14 residues long. The J segment lost 3 bases and the V segment lost 6 bases, leaving 7 bases of the junction unmatched. CDR1 is ENHRY and CDR2 is SYGVKD in the germline V gene. The CDR3 DNA reads TGTGCCATCAGAGATGATACAGGGGAAGAGACCCAGTACTTC. Protein product: CAIRDDTGEETQYF.

The gene calls are TRBV2 and TRBJ1-4; a possible D gene is TRBD1 (5 bases). Germline assignment: CDR1 SNHLY and CDR2 FYNNEI. V lost 3 bases and J 6 bases, leaving 11 bases between the germline ends. The length of the CDR3 is 14 residues. The CDR3 DNA is TGTGCCAGCAGTGAGCGGGGGGGGGATGAAAAACTGTTTTTT. As protein: CASSERGGDEKLFF. Full variable domain (outside the CDR3, taken from reference TRBV2 and TRBJ1-4): EPEVTQTPSHQVTQMGQEVILRCVPISNHLYFYWYRQILGQKVEFLVSFYNNEISEKSEIFDDQFSVERPDGSNFTLKIRSTKLEDSAMYFCASSERGGDEKLFFGSGTQLSVL.

This chain connects TRBV7-9 to TRBJ2-1; 9 bases match TRBD2. The CDR3 spans 15 residues. CDR1 and CDR2 (germline): SEHNR, FQNEAQ (reference sequence). V dropped 2 bases and J dropped 9; count of bases not matched to a gene: 8. CDR3 in DNA: TGTGCCAGCAGCTTAACAGCGGGGGGAGAGAGTGAGCAGTTCTTC. Encoded protein: CASSLTAGGESEQFF.